This T cell receptor (beta chain) was identified in a study of blood T cell repertoires in COVID-19. Turning to the study itself: There were acute and convalescent COVID-19 samples, and they came from the United States, Italy and Spain.

CDR1 is LGHNT, CDR2 FRNRAP, per germline. The ends were cut back, 0 bases at V and 1 base at J, with 12 bases in the middle. The CDR3 spans 16 residues. Original methodology: Amplification with reference gene primers provided the estimates of nucleated cell counts. TCRdb's table, derived via immunoSEQ multiplex PCR, lists solely in-frame clones and lacks some. V, J and clone size reflect that table, while D and trimming were determined from the DNA. The repertoire consists of approximately 280,000 clones, with about 85% occurring once and the leading ten covering 2.5% to 3%. Sequencing was done on a sample of PBMCs or T cells enriched from blood (not recorded which). The J gene is TRBJ1-1, the V gene TRBV12-5, with D unresolved. The sequence derives from a woman in her forties or fifties who had recovered from COVID-19. As DNA, the CDR3 is TGTGCTAGTGGTTTGGTATCCAGGCCCGGGAACACTGAAGCTTTCTTT. Its translation: CASGLVSRPGNTEAFF.